These 25 T cell receptor beta chains were sequenced from one sample in a study of stem cell transplantation in POMP-related autoinflammatory disease. Assay: immunoSEQ multiplex PCR; the TCRdb copy retains only in-frame clones and omits some. The table includes approximately 65,000 clones, around 90% detected once. This sample comprised CD4+ T cells from PBMCs, obtained after stem cell transplantation. These receptors were obtained from a human patient with POMP-related autoinflammation and immune dysregulation (PRAID). The T cells may come from the graft donor.

This chain joins TRBV5-1 and TRBJ2-3, with D tentatively TRBD1 (6 bases). Per germline, CDR1 SGHRS and CDR2 YFSETQ. V lost 0 bases and J 5 bases, leaving 13 bases between the germline ends. The CDR3 is 15 residues long. CDR3 amino acids: CASSLVGGGLDTQYF. The CDR3 nucleotides are TGCGCCAGCAGCTTGGTTGGGGGCGGCCTAGATACGCAGTATTTT.

The chain couples TRBV11-2 to TRBJ2-7, with 9 bases aligning to TRBD1. Looked up from germline, CDR1 is SGHAT and CDR2 is FQNNGV. The CDR3 loop spans 15 amino acids. The V segment lost 0 bases and the J segment 5 bases; nucleotides outside the gene matches: 5. The chain's CDR3 is CASSLDLTGGNEQYF. CDR3 nucleotides: TGTGCCAGCAGCTTAGATCTGACAGGGGGGAACGAGCAGTACTTC.

V usage is TRBV7-2 and J usage is TRBJ2-7; D might be TRBD1 (7 bases). The CDR3 consists of 14 residues. Trimming took off 1 base at V and 3 bases at J, with 10 bases between the two ends. Germline V gene data show CDR1 as SGHTA and CDR2 as FQGNSA. The DNA of the CDR3 is TGTGCCAGCAGCTTAGTGCAGGGGGGCTACGAGCAGTACTTC. It translates to CASSLVQGGYEQYF.

V gene TRBV3-1 (or the pseudogene TRBV3-2) combines with J gene TRBJ2-3; perhaps D is TRBD1 or TRBD2 (6 bases each). The V gene's germline CDR1 is LGHDT and CDR2 YNNKEL (reference sequence). The CDR3 totals 18 residues. The ends were cut back, 4 bases at V and 0 bases at J, with 20 bases in the middle. CDR3 sequence reads: CASSRGLARGASTDTQYF. Written as DNA, the CDR3 is TGTGCCAGCAGCCGAGGATTAGCTAGGGGGGCGAGCACAGATACGCAGTATTTT.

The chain links TRBV6-7 to TRBJ2-2; 9 bases align to TRBD1. TRBV6-7 is treated as an ORF (open reading frame) with a function not yet certain. V dropped 11 bases and J dropped 4; count of bases not matched to a gene: 5. This CDR3 spans 13 amino acids. CDR3 region: CAGYRGLTGELFF. In DNA, the CDR3 is TGTGCCGGTTACAGGGGGCTCACCGGGGAGCTGTTTTTT.

This chain uses TRBV7-8 with TRBJ2-7; D is uncertain. CDR1 is SGHVS and CDR2 is FQNEAQ in the germline V gene. The ends were cut back, 1 base at V and 4 bases at J, with 11 bases in the middle. The CDR3 has 14 amino acids. The chain's CDR3 is CASSLVTVDYEQYF. The CDR3, as DNA: TGTGCCAGCAGCTTAGTCACGGTAGATTACGAGCAGTACTTC.

In this sample, this clone turned up once. The V and J genes are TRBV10-1 and TRBJ2-2; no firm D call. Germline V gives CDR1 WNHNN, CDR2 SYGVQD (reference sequence). Trimming took 3 bases from V and 7 from J, leaving 12 bases between them. The CDR3 sequence is 14 residues long. CDR3 nucleotide sequence: TGCGCCAGCAGTGAATTGCGCTTGAGCGGGGAGCTGTTTTTT. Translation gives CASSELRLSGELFF.

The chain recombines TRBV2 with TRBJ2-1, with D perhaps given as TRBD1 or TRBD2 (5 bases each). This CDR3 has 12 amino acids. From germline, CDR1 is SNHLY and CDR2 FYNNEI. V lost 5 bases, J lost 8 bases, and 10 bases lay in between. CDR3 DNA sequence: TGTGCCAGCAGTTCAGGGAGCCATGAGCAGTTCTTC. The encoded protein is CASSSGSHEQFF.

This chain links TRBV7-9 with TRBJ2-7; D is uncertain. V was cut by 1 base and J by 6 bases, with 7 bases left in between. CDR1 and CDR2 from the germline V gene are SEHNR and FQNEAQ (reference sequence). There are 12 residues in the CDR3. In DNA, the CDR3 is TGTGCCAGCAGCTTAGTAGCCGGCGAGCAGTACGTC. This sequence encodes CASSLVAGEQYV.

The V and J genes are TRBV28 and TRBJ2-1, with D tentatively TRBD1 (6 bases). In germline, CDR1 is MDHEN, CDR2 SYDVKM. This CDR3 region has 14 residues. The V and J ends lost 3 bases and 7 bases respectively, with 13 bases between them. CDR3 DNA: TGTGCCAGCAGTTTTGCAGGGGTCGAAAATGAGCAGTTCTTC. Protein: CASSFAGVENEQFF.

The chain uses TRBV5-1 and TRBJ2-5, with D tentatively TRBD1 or TRBD2 (5 bases each). This CDR3 is 16 amino acids long. Trimming took off 0 bases at V and 3 bases at J, with 15 bases between the two ends. Per germline, CDR1 SGHRS and CDR2 YFSETQ. The CDR3 nucleotides are TGCGCCAGCAGCTTGGGGGGACCAAGCTACGAAGAGACCCAGTACTTC. Protein: CASSLGGPSYEETQYF.

This sequence joins TRBV5-1 and TRBJ2-5; TRBD1 is a possible D gene (6 bases). The germline gives CDR1 SGHRS, CDR2 YFSETQ. Trimming removed 0 bases from V and 7 bases from J, with 19 bases in between. The CDR3 spans 16 residues. This CDR3 reads CASSLGTGIALATQYF. The DNA of the CDR3 is TGCGCCAGCAGCTTGGGTACAGGGATAGCGTTGGCGACCCAGTACTTC.

V usage is TRBV5-1 and J usage is TRBJ1-1; the D gene is possibly TRBD1 (5 bases). V gave up 3 bases and J gave up 3 bases, with 12 bases separating them. Germline CDR1 and CDR2: SGHRS and YFSETQ. The CDR3 is 14 residues long. The CDR3, as DNA: TGCGCCAGCAGCTCGGGGACCTTGGACACTGAAGCTTTCTTT. This sequence encodes CASSSGTLDTEAFF.

The V gene is TRBV6-5, the J gene TRBJ2-5, with 9 bases fitting TRBD1. The CDR3 loop spans 15 amino acids. The V and J ends lost 5 bases and 1 base, in that order; junction bases with no gene match: 5. Germline V gene lookup returns CDR1 MNHEY and CDR2 SVGAGI. This CDR3 is CASSLTGGGQETQYF. The CDR3 DNA reads TGTGCCAGCAGTCTCACAGGGGGCGGCCAAGAGACCCAGTACTTC.

The gene calls are TRBV28 and TRBJ2-1; unclear D gene. V lost 6 bases to trimming and J lost 2 bases, with 14 bases between them. The CDR3 runs 15 residues. Per germline, CDR1 MDHEN and CDR2 SYDVKM. The CDR3 here is CASSPLGVPYNEQFF. The CDR3 nucleotides are TGTGCCAGCAGCCCCCTAGGTGTTCCCTACAATGAGCAGTTCTTC.

This clone was counted a few times. The rearrangement joins TRBV4-2 to TRBJ2-7; 9 bases map to TRBD1. J gave up 4 bases and V 0 bases, and 4 bases lay outside the gene matches. This CDR3 is 15 amino acids long. CDR1 LGHNA and CDR2 YNFKEQ come from the germline V gene. Here the CDR3 DNA reads TGTGCCAGCAGCCAAGATTTGGGACAGGGTTACGAGCAGTACTTC. Translated: CASSQDLGQGYEQYF.

The chain employs TRBV5-1 and TRBJ2-1, with 12 bases lining up with TRBD2. V shed 7 bases, J shed 7 bases, and the junction held 6 bases outside the gene matches. Germline V gene data show CDR1 as SGHRS and CDR2 as YFSETQ. The CDR3 runs 14 residues. The CDR3 sequence is CASSLAGGMNEQFF. DNA of the CDR3: TGCGCCAGCTCACTAGCGGGAGGTATGAATGAGCAGTTCTTC.

The CDR3 coding sequence is TGCAGTGCTAGACAGGGGGAGACCCAGTACTTC. As protein: CSARQGETQYF. V usage is TRBV20-1 and J usage is TRBJ2-5; D possibly corresponds to TRBD1 (6 bases). The CDR3 runs 11 residues. Germline values: CDR1 DFQATT, CDR2 SNEGSKA (reference sequence). The V and J ends lost 2 bases and 5 bases respectively, with 6 bases between them.

The rearrangement uses TRBV3-1 (or the pseudogene TRBV3-2) and TRBJ2-2, with TRBD2 matching over 8 bases. The CDR3 contains 20 residues. The germline V gene encodes CDR1 LGHDT and CDR2 YNNKEL (reference sequence). The V segment lost 0 bases and the J segment 0 bases; nucleotides outside the gene matches: 12. The CDR3 here is CASSQDHGGAEYSNTGELFF. The CDR3 coding sequence is TGTGCCAGCAGCCAAGATCACGGGGGGGCCGAATACTCGAACACCGGGGAGCTGTTTTTT.

J is TRBJ1-2 and V is TRBV7-2, with D uncertain. The CDR3 extends over 13 amino acids. Trimming pared 1 base from V and 0 bases from J, leaving 3 bases between. The germline V gene encodes CDR1 SGHTA and CDR2 FQGNSA. The DNA of the CDR3 is TGTGCCAGCAGCTTAGGGGCTAACTATGGCTACACCTTC. This translates into CASSLGANYGYTF. The variable domain in full, with the rest retrieved from reference TRBV7-2 and TRBJ1-2, is GAGVSQSPSNKVTEKGKDVELRCDPISGHTALYWYRQSLGQGLEFLIYFQGNSAPDKSGLPSDRFSAERTGGSVSTLTIQRTQQEDSAVYLCASSLGANYGYTFGSGTRLTVV.

This clone came up once. The chain joins TRBV7-9 to TRBJ1-2; the D is unclear. Germline CDR1 reads SEHNR; CDR2 reads FQNEAQ (reference sequence). CDR3 length equals 13 residues. Trimming removed 2 bases from V and 4 bases from J, with 8 bases in between. CDR3 coding DNA: TGTGCCAGCAGCTTATGGGCAGTCTATGGCTACACCTTC. As protein: CASSLWAVYGYTF. Supplemented by reference TRBV7-9 and TRBJ1-2, the full variable domain reads DTGVSQNPRHKITKRGQNVTFRCDPISEHNRLYWYRQTLGQGPEFLTYFQNEAQLEKSRLLSDRFSAERPKGSFSTLEIQRTEQGDSAMYLCASSLWAVYGYTFGSGTRLTVV.

V usage is TRBV28 and J usage is TRBJ1-6; D unresolved. Germline V gives CDR1 MDHEN, CDR2 SYDVKM. The ends were cut back, 6 bases at V and 8 bases at J, with 5 bases in the middle. CDR3 length equals 11 residues. The CDR3 protein is CASSWDSPLHF. The CDR3 DNA reads TGTGCCAGCAGCTGGGATTCACCCCTCCACTTT.

The chain uses TRBV15 and TRBJ1-2; D remains unclear. The CDR3 is 14 residues long. Germline V CDR1 and CDR2: LNHNV, YYDKDF (reference sequence). The V and J ends lost 1 base and 7 bases respectively, with 13 bases between them. Here the CDR3 DNA reads TGTGCCACCAGCAGAGGGCGGGAGATCGGTGGCTACACCTTC. Translating it yields CATSRGREIGGYTF.

This chain connects TRBV5-1 to TRBJ2-1, with D unclear. The CDR3 totals 13 residues. Germline V gene sequence: CDR1 SGHRS, CDR2 YFSETQ. The V gene lost 2 bases and the J gene lost 7 bases, with 10 bases spanning the gap. Here the CDR3 DNA reads TGCGCCAGCAGCTTCGCAGCTCGGAATGAGCAGTTCTTC. This translates into CASSFAARNEQFF. Combining the CDR3 with reference TRBV5-1 and TRBJ2-1 gives the whole variable domain KAGVTQTPRYLIKTRGQQVTLSCSPISGHRSVSWYQQTPGQGLQFLFEYFSETQRNKGNFPGRFSGRQFSNSRSEMNVSTLELGDSALYLCASSFAARNEQFFGPGTRLTVL.

This clone was found once. The chain is built from TRBV7-9 and TRBJ2-1; maybe TRBD2 (5 bases). With 6 bases removed from V and 9 bases from J, the gap between germline ends came to 12 bases. The CDR3 loop spans 12 amino acids. Germline V gene data show CDR1 as SEHNR and CDR2 as FQNEAQ (reference sequence). CDR3 protein: CASSSSRGEQFF. The CDR3 coding sequence is TGTGCCAGCAGTTCTAGTCGGGGTGAGCAGTTCTTC.